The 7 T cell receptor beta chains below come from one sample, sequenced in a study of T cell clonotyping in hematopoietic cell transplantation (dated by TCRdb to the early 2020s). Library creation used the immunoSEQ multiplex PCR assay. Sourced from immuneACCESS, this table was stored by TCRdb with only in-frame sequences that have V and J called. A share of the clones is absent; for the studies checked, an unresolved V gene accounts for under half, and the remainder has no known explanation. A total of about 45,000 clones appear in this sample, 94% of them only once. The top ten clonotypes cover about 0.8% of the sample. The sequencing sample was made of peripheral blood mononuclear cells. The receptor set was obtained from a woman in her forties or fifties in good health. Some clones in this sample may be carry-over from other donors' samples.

The CDR3 loop is CASSLVGQGPGAFF. The DNA for the CDR3 is TGTGCCAGCAGCTTAGTAGGACAGGGGCCTGGGGCTTTCTTT. V usage is TRBV11-2 and J usage is TRBJ1-1; 9 bases match TRBD1. Trimming at V came to 1 base and at J to 11 bases, leaving 8 bases not matched to a gene. This CDR3 has 14 residues. Germline-derived CDR1 and CDR2 are SGHAT and FQNNGV.

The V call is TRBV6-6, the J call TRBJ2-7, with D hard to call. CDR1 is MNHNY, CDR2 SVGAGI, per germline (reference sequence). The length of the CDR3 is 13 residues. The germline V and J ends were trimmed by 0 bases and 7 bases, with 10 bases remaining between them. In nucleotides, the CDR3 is TGTGCCAGCAGTTACTCAAGGTTGTGGGAGCAGTACTTC. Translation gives CASSYSRLWEQYF.

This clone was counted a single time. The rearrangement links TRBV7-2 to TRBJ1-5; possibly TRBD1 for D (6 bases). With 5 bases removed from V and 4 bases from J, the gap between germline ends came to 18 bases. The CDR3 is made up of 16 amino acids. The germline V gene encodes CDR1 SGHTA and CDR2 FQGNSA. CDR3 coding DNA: TGTGCCAGCAGCGAGTGGAGGGGGGCTTGGAATCAGCCCCAGCATTTT. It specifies CASSEWRGAWNQPQHF.

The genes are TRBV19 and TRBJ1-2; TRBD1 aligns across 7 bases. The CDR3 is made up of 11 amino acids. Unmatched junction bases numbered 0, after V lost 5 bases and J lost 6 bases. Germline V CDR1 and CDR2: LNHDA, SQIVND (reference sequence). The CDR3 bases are TGTGCCAGTAGTGACAGGGATGGCTACACCTTC. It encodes CASSDRDGYTF.

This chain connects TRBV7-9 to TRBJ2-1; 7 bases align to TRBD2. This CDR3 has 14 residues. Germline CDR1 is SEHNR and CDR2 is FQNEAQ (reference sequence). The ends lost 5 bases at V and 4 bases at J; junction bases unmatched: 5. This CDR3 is CASSPWGGYNEQFF. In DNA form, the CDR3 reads TGTGCCAGCAGCCCATGGGGGGGTTACAATGAGCAGTTCTTC.

The CDR3 sequence: CASSETVETQYF. As DNA, the CDR3 is TGTGCCAGCAGCGAGACAGTAGAGACCCAGTACTTC. The chain carries TRBV5-6 and TRBJ2-5; D is possibly TRBD1 (5 bases). Germline loops: CDR1 SGHDT, CDR2 YYEEEE. Trimming took off 4 bases at V and 4 bases at J, with 8 bases between the two ends. CDR3 size: 12 residues.

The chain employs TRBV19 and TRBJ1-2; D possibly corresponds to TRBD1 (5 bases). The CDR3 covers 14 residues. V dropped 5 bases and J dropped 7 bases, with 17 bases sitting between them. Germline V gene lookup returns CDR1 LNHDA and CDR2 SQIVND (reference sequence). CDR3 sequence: CASSLSGGSGGYTF. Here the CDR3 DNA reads TGTGCCAGTAGTCTTAGCGGGGGGAGTGGTGGCTACACCTTC.